This T cell receptor (beta chain) was identified during a study of cytomegalovirus exposure and HLA in healthy donors (dated by TCRdb to 2015 to 2018). Study-level background: An earlier analysis of some 600 of the donors reported under 300 Gb of sequence data and about 120 million unique TCR beta sequences obtained from around 190 million T cells. An early release covering 550 to 700 HLA-typed donors comprised approximately 300 gigabases of sequencing data and around 85 million unique TCR sequences. Of the approximately 400 genotyped donors, roughly 85% fell in the genetic ancestry cluster associated with self-reported Caucasian donors. The study aimed to test whether cataloging public T cell receptors could reveal signatures of past pathogen exposure. Using immunosequencing, the study profiled T cell repertoires from 550 to 750 subjects and related those repertoires to cytomegalovirus serostatus. In addition to the first cohort of around 670 subjects, a separate validation cohort of 120 different subjects was used. The study combined high-throughput TCR immunosequencing, statistical association of individual TCRs with disease status, and machine learning to predict cytomegalovirus infection status. A later analysis re-examined previously published TCR beta repertoires from 610 or so donors and added high-resolution HLA genotyping to investigate patterns of TCR occurrence. Rather than using new phenotypic data, the later analysis identified candidate immune exposures from TCR beta sequences and from how often those sequences occurred across donors. In an earlier analysis of around 540 of the donors, high-throughput TCR beta sequencing was used to judge whether each TCR beta V gene segment behaved as functional or pseudogenic. Donor age, sex, ethnicity and CMV serostatus were collected together with the repertoire data. A later genetic analysis used genome-wide SNP genotypes for about 60% of the roughly 670 donors, treating that subset as a discovery cohort. Every repertoire in the discovery cohort had been generated on one and the same sequencing platform. Class I and class II HLA loci were covered by the typing at four-digit resolution. Typing coverage differed by locus: A, B, C, DRB1 and DQB1 were typed in about 620-630 donors, DQA1 in approximately 520, DPA1 in around 580, and DPB1 in about 450. Because of strong linkage in the cohort, roughly five DR-DQ haplotypes were treated as single units for association and clustering. On average, approximately 250,000 unique TCR beta nucleotide sequences were sequenced per donor among 398 genotyped donors of the cohort, with roughly 18% of those sequences being non-productive. Points the paper makes about the study in general: Some IMGT-functional V segments, including TRBV6-2 and TRBV6-3, could not be told apart with the 87-base-pair reads, so those segments were excluded. V-gene and J-gene trimming of TCR beta chains was associated with a missense DCLRE1C variant in a later genetic analysis, and the association was replicated in an independent cohort. Because HLA typing was missing for some donors at each locus, association tests included only the typed subset. In a later analysis, the rate of TCR association differed among HLA loci, with DRB1 alleles having the most associated TCRs and HLA-C alleles having the fewest. A later genetic analysis reported fewer N-insertions in productive TCRs among donors in an Asian-associated ancestry cluster than the roughly 650-donor mean. The classifier was reported to diagnose cytomegalovirus status with high specificity and sensitivity in both the original cohort and the validation cohort. Presence/absence analyses assumed roughly uniform sequencing depth across donors, an assumption that may not hold. Only TCR beta chains were sequenced in this cohort, and the absence of alpha or paired-chain data limited detectable features. A further reported finding was that TCR beta sequences accurately predicted the HLA-A and HLA-B alleles for most subjects in the first cohort. Linkage disequilibrium might explain the correlated functional status among segregating V segments, but an unknown experimental factor could not be ruled out. The study gave a list of around 170 TCR beta chains associated with cytomegalovirus. In a later analysis, 16,951 TCR beta sequences were associated with specific HLA alleles at a false discovery rate of 0.05. When HLA alleles, especially DR and DQ, strongly co-occurred, attributing TCR associations to individual alleles was difficult. Most TCR sequences were observed very rarely across donors, whereas some public TCRs were present in many individuals. In a later analysis, HLA-associated TCR beta chains were found to be more clonally expanded and to have lower generation probabilities than equally common non-associated chains. It was suggested by the authors that the approach could potentially be generalized to other disease states and immunological phenotypes. According to a later analysis, parvovirus B19, influenza, CMV and Epstein-Barr virus appeared linked to several top co-occurrence clusters. The only immune exposure information available for the cohort was CMV serostatus. Because counts were too low, roughly 17 rarely observed V segments, including chromosome 9 orphons, were left out of the earlier analysis of a few hundred of the donors. In a later analysis, most CMV-associated TCR beta chains were found to appear HLA-restricted, with HLA associations seemingly driven largely by CMV exposure. Broadly in line with IMGT annotations, most TCR beta V segments showed up in productive rearrangements about 90% or about 30% of the time in an earlier analysis of under 700 of the donors. A cluster of highly shared sequence variants was judged likely to be a technical artifact of the sequencing pipeline. A few of the identified cytomegalovirus-associated TCR beta chains were confirmed in vitro to be specific for cytomegalovirus antigens.

The cohort consisted of 600 to 750 healthy bone marrow donors. At the time of sampling, every cohort member was nominally healthy, though immune exposures that went unrecorded were likely present. The donor was CMV seronegative and was included in the group of about 400 seronegative cohort members. A peripheral blood sample was provided by each donor, and peripheral blood mononuclear cells were used for TCR beta sequencing. The Qiagen DNeasy Blood Extraction Kit was used to extract genomic DNA from the blood cell samples. The library came from the immunoSEQ multiplex PCR assay. A mixture of 60 forward primers for TCR Vbeta segments and 13 reverse primers for TCR Jbeta segments was used in the multiplex PCR. The CDR3 region of rearranged TCR beta genes was amplified from genomic DNA with a multiplex PCR assay. On the Illumina HiSeq System, the amplified TCR beta libraries were sequenced as 87-base-pair reads. As for the original processing: A later analysis tallied around 80 million unique TCR beta chains across the 660 or so repertoires, and 10 million to 11 million of those chains were shared by two or more donors. Raw reads were error-corrected and collapsed into unique sequences by a nearest-neighbor algorithm in which closely related sequences were merged to remove PCR and sequencing errors. CDR3 sequences were aligned to IMGT reference sequences to assign V, D and J gene segments. Each retained sequence needed at least a six-nucleotide match to both a V gene segment and a J gene segment. Rearrangements were called productive when the CDR3 lacked stop codons and stayed in frame with V and J; all others were non-productive. Following IMGT convention, CDR3 was defined as the stretch from the second conserved V-encoded cysteine to the conserved J-encoded phenylalanine. In an earlier analysis of roughly 610 of the donors, sequences lacking an unambiguous match to a single V gene segment were excluded. In an earlier analysis of 450 to 750 of the donors, a V segment was called functional when productive rearrangements were above 56.7%, and segregating when the standard deviation between donors exceeded 5%. A statistical classification framework was built for diagnosing cytomegalovirus status from the catalog of TCR beta chain sequences. V and J gene assignment, in a later analysis, came from comparing TCR nucleotide sequences with IMGT/GENE-DB human TR gene sequences. The TCRdist pipeline was used in a later analysis to assign CDR3 sequences and most-parsimonious VDJ recombination scenarios. In a later analysis, every TCR beta chain was defined by the combination of its CDR3 amino acid sequence and its V-gene family, and reads without a unique V-gene family were dropped. A later analysis removed nearly 600 highly shared, low-generation-probability nucleotide sequences to deal with suspected cross-contamination and a sequencing artifact. In a later analysis, a clonal expansion index for each public chain was calculated from normalized within-repertoire ranks of inferred template counts. Generation probabilities in a later analysis came from a VDJ recombination model fitted to out-of-frame rearrangements, and those results were checked against IGoR. A later analysis scored TCR-TCR, TCR-HLA and TCR-CMV co-occurrence with hypergeometric tests, applying a repertoire-size bias correction to TCR pairs. False discovery rates were estimated in a later analysis by permuting HLA or CMV assignments 20 times. In a later analysis, co-occurring TCRs were grouped using DBSCAN, and TCRdist sequence similarity was added for clustering within HLA-allele-positive subsets. Repertoires with fewer than 30,000 or more than 120,000 public chains were left out of co-occurrence clustering, as were five repertoires with anomalous nucleotide sharing. The table comes from immuneACCESS by way of TCRdb, which keeps in-frame sequences with V and J called. Part of the clones is missing from these tables; in studies checked, under half for an unresolved V gene and the rest for unknown reasons. V and J calls and clone size come straight from that table; D and trimming were deduced from the DNA. The sample table records some 89,000 clones; roughly 76% of these occur just once. The ten largest clones capture 1.5% to 2% of the sample.

The V end gives up 4 bases and the J end 0 bases, leaving 6 bases in the junction not matched to a gene. The CDR3, from cysteine to phenylalanine, totals 16 residues. Only the CDR3 DNA stays, 48 bases, in frame from base 1. CDR1 and CDR2, per the germline V gene (reference sequence), are SGHNT and YYREEE. In regard to this clone: Which antigen it targets is not known. One base away there is no much larger clone; base qualities are not given.

The receptor was derived from a woman in her 30s in good health and CMV-seronegative. Source material: PBMCs. The rearranged segments are TRBV5-4 and TRBJ2-7; TRBD2 aligns with 11 central bases. The sequenced DNA is TGTGCCAGCAGCCAAAAGACTAGCGGGGCCTCCTACGAGCAGTACTTC. Translated, it reads CASSQKTSGASYEQYF.